The 7 T cell receptor beta chains below come from one sample, sequenced in a study of blood T cell repertoires in COVID-19. TCRdb's table, derived via immunoSEQ multiplex PCR, lists solely in-frame clones and lacks some. The sample has 250,000 to 300,000 clones, around nine tenths seen once. Sequencing input: PBMCs or T cells enriched from blood (not recorded which). These TCRs come from a woman in her thirties who had recovered from COVID-19.

Note on this clone: The junction and the germline gene differ at one end; a read error may be behind it. The chain uses TRBV5-5 and TRBJ2-1; the match to TRBD2 covers 8 bases. The germline V gene has CDR1 SGHKS and CDR2 YYEKEE (reference sequence). The CDR3 loop spans 15 amino acids. DNA of the CDR3: TGTGCCAGCAACTTGGTGGGACTAGTAGTTGATGAGCAGTTCTTC. As protein: CASNLVGLVVDEQFF.

The CDR3 here is CASSSTLPTGHDYEQYF. DNA of the CDR3: TGTGCCAGCAGCTCCACCCTCCCGACAGGTCACGACTACGAGCAGTACTTC. The rearrangement links TRBV7-9 to TRBJ2-7; the D gene is possibly TRBD1 (6 bases). There are 17 residues in the CDR3. V lost 4 bases and J 3 bases, leaving 22 bases between the germline ends. Germline V gene data show CDR1 as SEHNR and CDR2 as FQNEAQ (reference sequence).

V gene TRBV18 combines with J gene TRBJ2-1; 12 nucleotides match TRBD1. The trim removed 3 bases at V and 4 bases at J, leaving 7 bases unmatched. The CDR3 consists of 17 residues. CDR1 is KGHSH and CDR2 is LQKENI in the germline V gene. The CDR3 region has the DNA TGTGCCAGCTCACCCGGGACAGGGGGCCGCGTTTACAATGAGCAGTTCTTC. The encoded protein is CASSPGTGGRVYNEQFF.

The rearrangement joins TRBV5-1 to TRBJ2-1; 13 bases match TRBD2. Unmatched junction bases numbered 9, after V lost 2 bases and J lost 1 base. Germline V gene data show CDR1 as SGHRS and CDR2 as YFSETQ. This CDR3 is 19 amino acids long. The CDR3 spells CASSLPPGLAGLSYNEQFF. CDR3 DNA sequence: TGCGCCAGCAGCTTACCTCCGGGACTAGCGGGATTATCCTACAATGAGCAGTTCTTC.

This chain joins TRBV5-1 and TRBJ2-7; the D gene is possibly TRBD2 (5 bases). The CDR3 runs to 14 residues. Germline V gene data show CDR1 as SGHRS and CDR2 as YFSETQ. V dropped 2 bases and J dropped 0 bases, with 9 bases sitting between them. The CDR3 here is CASSLWESSYEQYF. DNA for the CDR3: TGCGCCAGCAGCTTATGGGAGTCCTCCTACGAGCAGTACTTC. Full variable domain (remainder filled in from reference TRBV5-1 and TRBJ2-7): KAGVTQTPRYLIKTRGQQVTLSCSPISGHRSVSWYQQTPGQGLQFLFEYFSETQRNKGNFPGRFSGRQFSNSRSEMNVSTLELGDSALYLCASSLWESSYEQYFGPGTRLTVT.

CDR3 sequence: CASSQVSGNYGYTF. The CDR3 DNA sequence: TGTGCCAGCAGCCAAGTGTCGGGAAACTATGGCTACACCTTC. This chain links TRBV3-1 (or the pseudogene TRBV3-2) with TRBJ1-2; D unclear. The V gene's germline CDR1 is LGHDT and CDR2 YNNKEL (reference sequence). V was cut by 1 base and J by 2 bases, with 8 bases left in between. This CDR3 is built from 14 residues.

This clone appeared a single time. The V gene is TRBV2, the J gene TRBJ1-2; 11 bases agree with TRBD1. The CDR3 is 16 amino acids. In germline, CDR1 is SNHLY, CDR2 FYNNEI. J lost 4 bases, V lost 5 bases, and 9 bases had no gene match. The CDR3 is CASSSGQGAGTYGYTF. The CDR3 region has the DNA TGTGCCAGCAGTTCCGGACAGGGGGCTGGGACCTATGGCTACACCTTC.